The 23 T cell receptor beta chains below come from one sample, sequenced in a study of T-cell memory formation after mild COVID-19. Each CDR3 protein gets one entry after TCRdb re-called the 5' RACE reads with MiXCR. The data show around 410,000 distinct CDR3 sequences, 23% seen once. The sequencing sample was made of PBMCs or a T cell subset sorted from them (not recorded which). The origin of the receptors is an adult woman who had mild COVID-19 (a few samples of this study predate the infection). Cell type and time point are not known.

This clonotype has only a few counts. This chain connects TRBV7-8 to TRBJ1-1, with no clear D. The germline V and J ends were trimmed by 0 bases and 0 bases, with 5 bases remaining between them. The germline V gene has CDR1 SGHVS and CDR2 FQNEAQ. The length of the CDR3 is 14 residues. CDR3 loop: CASSLARVNTEAFF. CDR3 sequence (DNA): TGTGCCAGCAGCTTAGCTAGGGTGAACACTGAAGCTTTCTTT.

The count of this clonotype is one. This chain joins TRBV29-1 and TRBJ1-2; D uncertain. The CDR3 spans 15 residues. Germline-derived CDR1 and CDR2 are SQVTM and ANQGSEA. Trimming took off 0 bases at V and 5 bases at J, with 16 bases between the two ends. CDR3 DNA: TGCAGCGTTGAAGATGGACCAGGCTTACGTTATGGCTACACCTTC. Translated, it gives CSVEDGPGLRYGYTF.

In its sample, this clonotype was seen once. The chain combines TRBV6-2 or TRBV6-3 with TRBJ1-1, with TRBD1 as a possible D gene (5 bases). V was trimmed by 2 bases and J by 1 base, leaving 11 bases between them. CDR1 and CDR2 from the germline V gene are MNHEY and SVGEGT. CDR3 length equals 15 residues. CDR3: CASSYLGVKNTEAFF. The DNA for the CDR3 is TGTGCCAGCAGTTACCTGGGGGTTAAGAACACTGAAGCTTTCTTT.

V gene TRBV7-2 combines with J gene TRBJ2-7, with 11 bases identical to TRBD2. The V and J ends lost 5 bases and 3 bases, in that order; junction bases with no gene match: 6. The CDR3 contains 15 residues. The V gene's germline CDR1 is SGHTA and CDR2 FQGNSA. The CDR3 region has the DNA TGTGCCAGCAGCACGACTAGCGGGACTCACTACGAGCAGTACTTC. This translates into CASSTTSGTHYEQYF.

The chain combines TRBV5-1 with TRBJ2-3, with 8 bases matching TRBD2. Germline loops: CDR1 SGHRS, CDR2 YFSETQ. V lost 6 bases to trimming and J lost 1 base; unmatched junction nucleotides: 4. This CDR3 has 14 amino acids. CDR3 nucleotide sequence: TGCGCCAGCAAGGAAGCGGGGGGCACAGATACGCAGTATTTT. It is translated as CASKEAGGTDTQYF.

CDR3 nucleotides: TGTGCCAGCAGCTCGAAGGGGCAGGGTGGATCACCCCTCCACTTT. Its protein product is CASSSKGQGGSPLHF. The V and J genes are TRBV7-6 and TRBJ1-6; perhaps TRBD1 as D (5 bases). Germline CDR1 is SGHVS and CDR2 is FNYEAQ. The V end lost 4 bases, the J end lost 10 bases, and 17 bases lay between the germline ends. The CDR3 totals 15 residues.

This clonotype was counted a few times. The chain carries TRBV2 and TRBJ2-1; the match to TRBD2 covers 15 bases. Per the germline V gene, CDR1 is SNHLY and CDR2 is FYNNEI. This CDR3 region has 20 residues. Trimming cost V 4 bases and J 7 bases; bases outside gene matches: 17. DNA of the CDR3: TGTGCCAGCAGTGCCGGAGCTCTATGGACTAGCGGGAGGGCCGTGAATGAGCAGTTCTTC. It translates to CASSAGALWTSGRAVNEQFF.

The genes are TRBV4-3 and TRBJ2-7, with D possibly called TRBD1 or TRBD2 (5 bases each). Germline V gene sequence: CDR1 LGHNA, CDR2 YSLEER. The CDR3 spans 16 residues. V was pared by 0 bases and J by 0 bases, with 12 bases between. The CDR3 spells CASSQDYKGSSYEQYF. The CDR3 nucleotides are TGCGCCAGCAGCCAAGATTACAAGGGGAGCTCCTACGAGCAGTACTTC.

This clonotype showed up many times. The J gene is TRBJ2-5, the V gene TRBV7-3; 8 positions match TRBD1. CDR3 size: 15 residues. The germline V gene has CDR1 SGHTA and CDR2 FQGTGA. V lost 5 bases and J lost 4; bases outside the gene matches: 9. The CDR3: CASSIQGGRGETQYF. In DNA form, the CDR3 reads TGTGCCAGCAGCATACAGGGGGGTCGCGGAGAGACCCAGTACTTC.

The chain combines TRBV20-1 with TRBJ2-1; D is tentatively TRBD1 or TRBD2 (6 bases each). CDR3 length: 15 amino acids. V was trimmed by 3 bases and J by 2 bases, leaving 14 bases between them. Germline lookup yields CDR1 DFQATT and CDR2 SNEGSKA (reference sequence). CDR3 sequence: CSARGAGTPYNEQFF. CDR3 nucleotide sequence: TGCAGTGCTAGGGGGGCGGGGACGCCCTACAATGAGCAGTTCTTC.

This chain connects TRBV29-1 to TRBJ1-1, with 7 bases that match TRBD1. The V gene's germline CDR1 is SQVTM and CDR2 ANQGSEA. The junction had 8 bases not matched to a gene; V was cut back by 5 bases and J by 2 bases. This CDR3 region has 14 residues. The CDR3 DNA follows: TGCAGCGTTCGAAAGGGGGCTTTCAACACTGAAGCTTTCTTT. Protein product: CSVRKGAFNTEAFF.

This chain connects TRBV5-5 to TRBJ2-7; 9 bases fit TRBD1. J gave up 3 bases and V 3 bases, and 7 bases lay outside the gene matches. The CDR3 covers 15 residues. Germline CDR1 and CDR2: SGHKS and YYEKEE (reference sequence). The CDR3 is CASSSGTGSGYEQYF. Written as DNA, the CDR3 is TGTGCCAGCAGCTCCGGGACAGGGTCAGGCTACGAGCAGTACTTC.

V and J are TRBV2 and TRBJ2-7, with no clear D. CDR1 and CDR2 (germline): SNHLY, FYNNEI. The CDR3 has 12 amino acids. V was cut by 3 bases and J by 3 bases, with 6 bases left in between. CDR3 protein: CASSEGLYEQYF. In nucleotides, the CDR3 is TGTGCCAGCAGTGAGGGCCTCTACGAGCAGTACTTC.

In its sample, this clonotype was seen a few times. This chain joins TRBV7-9 and TRBJ2-7; D call uncertain. Germline-derived CDR1 and CDR2 are SEHNR and FQNEAQ (reference sequence). The CDR3 spans 13 residues. Trimming took 1 base from V and 6 from J, leaving 10 bases between them. This chain's CDR3 is CASSLDPSLEQYF. CDR3 DNA sequence: TGTGCCAGCAGCTTAGACCCGTCTCTCGAGCAGTACTTC.

Written as DNA, the CDR3 is TGCGCCAGCGGGGACAGGGGGCGCGGCGCCCTCCACTTT. This encodes CASGDRGRGALHF. This sequence joins TRBV5-1 and TRBJ1-6; 12 bases match TRBD1. The CDR3 consists of 13 residues. CDR1 is SGHRS and CDR2 is YFSETQ in the germline V gene. J lost 14 bases, V lost 7 bases, and 7 bases had no gene match.

This clonotype was found a few times. The genes are TRBV9 and TRBJ2-3; no clear D. The CDR3 is 16 residues long. The ends were cut back, 2 bases at V and 0 bases at J, with 13 bases in the middle. Germline assignment: CDR1 SGDLS and CDR2 YYNGEE. The CDR3: CASSVMEWASTDTQYF. CDR3 nucleotides: TGTGCCAGCAGCGTGATGGAATGGGCTAGCACAGATACGCAGTATTTT.

The chain employs TRBV2 and TRBJ2-2; TRBD1 might be the D (5 bases). V dropped 7 bases and J dropped 1 base, with 19 bases sitting between them. The V gene's germline CDR1 is SNHLY and CDR2 FYNNEI. The length of the CDR3 is 17 residues. CDR3 bases: TGTGCCAGCAACGAAGCCGCAGGGTTTGGGAACACCGGGGAGCTGTTTTTT. Its protein product is CASNEAAGFGNTGELFF. The full variable domain, its missing parts supplied by reference TRBV2 and TRBJ2-2, is EPEVTQTPSHQVTQMGQEVILRCVPISNHLYFYWYRQILGQKVEFLVSFYNNEISEKSEIFDDQFSVERPDGSNFTLKIRSTKLEDSAMYFCASNEAAGFGNTGELFFGEGSRLTVL.

This clonotype showed up just a few times. V and J are TRBV10-3 and TRBJ2-5, with D hard to call. This CDR3 is 14 amino acids long. Germline V gives CDR1 ENHRY, CDR2 SYGVKD. Deletions cut 0 bases from V and 2 bases from J, with 7 bases between. The CDR3 is CAISESAGQETQYF. In DNA, the CDR3 is TGTGCCATCAGTGAGTCAGCAGGTCAAGAGACCCAGTACTTC.

The chain couples TRBV10-2 to TRBJ2-7; a weak D match, TRBD1 (5 bases). V was trimmed by 2 bases and J by 3 bases, leaving 11 bases between them. Germline CDR1 reads WSHSY; CDR2 reads SAAADI. This CDR3 contains 14 residues. Here the CDR3 DNA reads TGCGCCAGCAGTGAGGGGGCAGGGTTCTACGAGCAGTACTTC. Protein product: CASSEGAGFYEQYF.

J is TRBJ1-2 and V is TRBV18; no firm D call. V lost 5 bases and J lost 7, with 11 bases in between. The CDR3 loop spans 12 amino acids. The germline V gene encodes CDR1 KGHSH and CDR2 LQKENI. CDR3 nucleotide sequence: TGTGCCAGCTCATCCTTAGATAGTGGCTACACCTTC. Amino acids: CASSSLDSGYTF. Full variable domain (remainder filled in from reference TRBV18 and TRBJ1-2): NAGVMQNPRHLVRRRGQEARLRCSPMKGHSHVYWYRQLPEEGLKFMVYLQKENIIDESGMPKERFSAEFPKEGPSILRIQQVVRGDSAAYFCASSSLDSGYTFGSGTRLTVV.

V gene TRBV7-9 combines with J gene TRBJ1-5; D gene ambiguous. This CDR3 is 12 amino acids long. Trimming removed 3 bases at V and 7 bases at J, with 7 bases between. Germline-derived CDR1 and CDR2 are SEHNR and FQNEAQ (reference sequence). CDR3 bases: TGTGCCAGCAGCTTGCGTGACCAGCCCCAGCATTTT. Translated, it gives CASSLRDQPQHF. The full variable domain, rest sourced from reference TRBV7-9 and TRBJ1-5, is DTGVSQNPRHKITKRGQNVTFRCDPISEHNRLYWYRQTLGQGPEFLTYFQNEAQLEKSRLLSDRFSAERPKGSFSTLEIQRTEQGDSAMYLCASSLRDQPQHFGDGTRLSIL.

This clonotype was observed a handful of times. V usage is TRBV7-6 and J usage is TRBJ1-6; D gene ambiguous. V lost 4 bases and J lost 9, with 13 bases in between. CDR1 is SGHVS, CDR2 FNYEAQ, per germline. This CDR3 is 14 amino acids long. The CDR3 sequence is CASSSSARSSPLHF. In DNA, the CDR3 is TGTGCCAGCAGCTCCTCCGCAAGGAGTTCACCCCTCCACTTT.

The V gene is TRBV5-6, the J gene TRBJ1-4; 8 bases align to TRBD1. V shed 5 bases, J shed 5 bases, and the junction held 5 bases outside the gene matches. CDR1 SGHDT and CDR2 YYEEEE come from the germline V gene. The CDR3 contains 14 residues. The CDR3 DNA is TGTGCCAGCAGTCCACAGGGGGTGAATGAAAAACTGTTTTTT. Translation gives CASSPQGVNEKLFF.